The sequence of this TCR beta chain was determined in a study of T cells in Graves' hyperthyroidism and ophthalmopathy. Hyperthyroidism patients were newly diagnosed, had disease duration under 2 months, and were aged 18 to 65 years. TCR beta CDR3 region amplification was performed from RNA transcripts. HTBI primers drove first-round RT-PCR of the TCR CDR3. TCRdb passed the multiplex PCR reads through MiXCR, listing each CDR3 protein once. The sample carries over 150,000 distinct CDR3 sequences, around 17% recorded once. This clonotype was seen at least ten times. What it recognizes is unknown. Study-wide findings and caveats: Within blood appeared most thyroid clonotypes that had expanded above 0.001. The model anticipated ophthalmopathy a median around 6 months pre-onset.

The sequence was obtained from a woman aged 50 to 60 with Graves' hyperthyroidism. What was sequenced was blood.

Here the CDR3 DNA reads TGTGCCAGCAAGGGGACTCACGGAACCGGGAGTACGCAGTATTTT. Encoded protein: CASKGTHGTGSTQYF. The rearrangement joins TRBV2 to TRBJ2-3; D might be TRBD2 (6 bases). Germline values: CDR1 SNHLY, CDR2 FYNNEI. The CDR3 runs to 15 residues. Trimming removed 7 bases from V and 8 bases from J, with 22 bases in between.